These 17 T cell receptor beta chains were all obtained from the same sample, sequenced in a study of T cells in Graves' hyperthyroidism and ophthalmopathy. What was amplified from RNA transcripts were TCR beta CDR3 regions. An initial round of RT-PCR targeting the TCR CDR3 relied on the HTBI primer set. TCRdb analysed the multiplex PCR reads with MiXCR anew, one entry per CDR3 protein. Of some 370,000 distinct CDR3 sequences listed, about 18% are singletons. Sequencing used blood. These receptors were taken from a woman aged 30 to 39 with Graves' hyperthyroidism that later progressed to Graves' ophthalmopathy.

This clonotype was seen a few times. The chain recombines TRBV5-1 with TRBJ2-5, with D uncertain. Germline V CDR1 and CDR2: SGHRS, YFSETQ. Trimming cost V 0 bases and J 2 bases, with 11 bases left between them. The CDR3 totals 15 residues. In nucleotides, the CDR3 is TGCGCCAGCAGCTTGGAGCCCCAGCAACAAGAGACCCAGTACTTC. This encodes CASSLEPQQQETQYF.

The gene calls are TRBV11-2 and TRBJ2-5, with 7 bases fitting TRBD2. The CDR3 consists of 15 residues. J gave up 2 bases and V 4 bases, and 7 bases lay outside the gene matches. Germline V gene sequence: CDR1 SGHAT, CDR2 FQNNGV. CDR3 nucleotide sequence: TGTGCCAGCAGCTGGGGAGGGGCAGGACAAGAGACCCAGTACTTC. Translation: CASSWGGAGQETQYF.

The V gene is TRBV20-1, the J gene TRBJ2-7; D gene unclear. The CDR3 has 17 amino acids. V was pared by 5 bases and J by 2 bases, with 25 bases between. Germline CDR1 DFQATT, CDR2 SNEGSKA (reference sequence). CDR3 sequence reads: CSAPSPTMTVPPYEQYF. Here the CDR3 DNA reads TGCAGTGCTCCGAGCCCCACTATGACCGTCCCCCCCTACGAGCAGTACTTC.

This chain connects TRBV9 to TRBJ2-1, with 8 bases identical to TRBD2. The CDR3 runs to 13 residues. J gave up 9 bases and V 6 bases, and 8 bases lay outside the gene matches. Germline V CDR1 and CDR2: SGDLS, YYNGEE. The CDR3 nucleotides read TGTGCCAGCACCCGGACTAGCAACGGTGAGCAGTTCTTC. As protein: CASTRTSNGEQFF. Combining the CDR3 with reference TRBV9 and TRBJ2-1 gives the whole variable domain DSGVTQTPKHLITATGQRVTLRCSPRSGDLSVYWYQQSLDQGLQFLIQYYNGEERAKGNILERFSAQQFPDLHSELNLSSLELGDSALYFCASTRTSNGEQFFGPGTRLTVL.

This clonotype was observed a few times. J is TRBJ2-1 and V is TRBV19; D unclear. The V gene's germline CDR1 is LNHDA and CDR2 SQIVND (reference sequence). The V end was cut by 4 bases, the J end by 2 bases, with 12 bases between. This CDR3 spans 15 amino acids. CDR3 protein: CASSTLGGAYNEQFF. As DNA, the CDR3 is TGTGCCAGTAGTACCCTGGGCGGAGCCTACAATGAGCAGTTCTTC.

This clonotype occurred a few times. This rearrangement joins TRBV7-8 to TRBJ2-7; D not resolved. The V end lost 0 bases, the J end lost 0 bases, and 15 bases lay between the germline ends. CDR1 SGHVS and CDR2 FQNEAQ come from the germline V gene. This CDR3 region has 17 residues. The CDR3 sequence is CASSLALVEQTSYEQYF. CDR3 nucleotide sequence: TGTGCCAGCAGCTTAGCGTTGGTTGAACAAACCTCCTACGAGCAGTACTTC.

The V and J genes are TRBV13 and TRBJ2-1; TRBD2 matches 11 bases. The CDR3 has 14 amino acids. Germline assignment: CDR1 PRHDT and CDR2 FYEKMQ (reference sequence). V lost 2 bases and J lost 10; bases outside the gene matches: 4. The CDR3 DNA reads TGTGCCAGCAGCTTACTAGCGGGAGGTCGGGAGCAGTTCTTC. It codes for CASSLLAGGREQFF.

There are a few counts of this clonotype. This chain's CDR3 is CASSLDLNTYGYTF. The DNA for the CDR3 is TGCGCCAGCAGTCTAGACCTCAACACGTATGGCTACACCTTC. This chain links TRBV4-1 with TRBJ1-2; D uncertain. Germline CDR1 MGHRA, CDR2 YSYEKL. V was trimmed by 6 bases and J by 5 bases, leaving 16 bases between them. The CDR3 extends over 14 amino acids.

This clonotype was seen at least ten times. This sequence joins TRBV5-5 and TRBJ2-1, with 11 bases lining up with TRBD2. The CDR3 covers 18 residues. The V and J ends lost 5 bases and 3 bases, in that order; junction bases with no gene match: 13. CDR1 and CDR2 (germline): SGHKS, YYEKEE (reference sequence). CDR3 DNA: TGTGCCAGCAGGCCAAGCCCTAGCGGGAGGAAAAGCTACAATGAGCAGTTCTTC. Its translation: CASRPSPSGRKSYNEQFF.

This clonotype was counted many times. DNA for the CDR3: TGTGCCTGGAAGACCAAGGGTTCCTATGGCTACACCTTC. Translation gives CAWKTKGSYGYTF. The chain has TRBV30 and TRBJ1-2, with D unresolved. The CDR3 totals 13 residues. V shed 4 bases and J shed 4 bases, with 13 bases lying between them. Per germline, CDR1 GTSNPN and CDR2 SVGIG (reference sequence).

This clonotype appeared many times. V gene TRBV11-2 combines with J gene TRBJ1-6; D remains ambiguous. The CDR3 totals 19 residues. The V end was cut by 0 bases, the J end by 0 bases, with 15 bases between. Germline CDR1 reads SGHAT; CDR2 reads FQNNGV. CDR3 coding DNA: TGTGCCAGCAGCTTAGATAAACAGCGGCTCAGCTCCTATAATTCACCCCTCCACTTT. The encoded protein is CASSLDKQRLSSYNSPLHF.

The sample holds one count of this clonotype. The chain employs TRBV4-1 and TRBJ2-7, with 8 bases that match TRBD1. Losses at the gene ends were 1 base for V and 2 bases for J; bases not matched to a gene: 4. The germline gives CDR1 MGHRA, CDR2 YSYEKL. The CDR3 spans 15 residues. CDR3 in DNA: TGCGCCAGCAGCCAAGCAGGGACAGGACCCTACGAGCAGTACTTC. Its translation is CASSQAGTGPYEQYF.

The V gene is TRBV5-6, the J gene TRBJ1-3, with a tentative D call TRBD1 (5 bases). Trimming pared 2 bases from V and 0 bases from J, leaving 18 bases between. The germline V gene encodes CDR1 SGHDT and CDR2 YYEEEE. The CDR3 loop spans 18 amino acids. DNA for the CDR3: TGTGCCAGCAGCTTATCATCAAGGGGTGCCCGCTCTGGAAACACCATATATTTT. It translates to CASSLSSRGARSGNTIYF.

The sample holds many counts of this clonotype. This chain links TRBV18 with TRBJ1-2; 9 bases are a match to TRBD1. The junction had 4 bases not matched to a gene; V was cut back by 1 base and J by 7 bases. This CDR3 is built from 14 residues. In germline, CDR1 is KGHSH, CDR2 LQKENI. CDR3 nucleotides: TGTGCCAGCTCACCACGGGACAGGGCCCTTGGCTACACCTTC. Translating gives CASSPRDRALGYTF. The whole variable domain, remainder taken from reference TRBV18 and TRBJ1-2, is NAGVMQNPRHLVRRRGQEARLRCSPMKGHSHVYWYRQLPEEGLKFMVYLQKENIIDESGMPKERFSAEFPKEGPSILRIQQVVRGDSAAYFCASSPRDRALGYTFGSGTRLTVV.

This clonotype was seen repeatedly, ten times or more. V gene TRBV27 combines with J gene TRBJ1-2, with 10 bases that match TRBD1. The V gene end was trimmed by 5 bases and the J gene end by 7 bases; junction bases not matched to a gene: 16. CDR1 is MNHEY, CDR2 SMNVEV, per germline (reference sequence). The CDR3 extends over 17 amino acids. CDR3 nucleotide sequence: TGTGCCAGCAGTCCCGCCGGGGACAGGGGCAGGTCTGCTGGCTACACCTTC. Its translation: CASSPAGDRGRSAGYTF.

In its sample, this clonotype was seen many times. V gene TRBV5-1 combines with J gene TRBJ1-2; 7 bases are a match to TRBD1. CDR1 is SGHRS, CDR2 YFSETQ, per germline. The CDR3 runs 15 residues. Trimming took 3 bases from V and 5 from J; bases not matched to a gene: 10. The CDR3 nucleotides are TGCGCCAGCAGCTCGGAACTCGGGACAGCTTATGGCTACACCTTC. Translating gives CASSSELGTAYGYTF. The entire variable domain, with the rest obtained from reference TRBV5-1 and TRBJ1-2, is as follows: KAGVTQTPRYLIKTRGQQVTLSCSPISGHRSVSWYQQTPGQGLQFLFEYFSETQRNKGNFPGRFSGRQFSNSRSEMNVSTLELGDSALYLCASSSELGTAYGYTFGSGTRLTVV.

This chain joins TRBV13 and TRBJ2-2, with D possibly TRBD1 on 6 matching bases. The germline gives CDR1 PRHDT, CDR2 FYEKMQ (reference sequence). The CDR3 runs to 15 residues. The V and J ends lost 1 base and 13 bases respectively, with 19 bases between them. CDR3 sequence (DNA): TGTGCCAGCAGCTTAGTTTCGGACAGCCACGCCTCGCTGTTTTTT. Encoded protein: CASSLVSDSHASLFF.